This T cell receptor (beta chain) was recovered during a study of blood T cell repertoires in COVID-19. Study overall: The United States, Italy and Spain supplied acute and convalescent COVID-19 samples. T cells, B-cell-depleted T cells, or PBMCs supplied cDNA or gDNA.

Per the study methods: Counts of nucleated cells, estimated from reference gene primer amplification, were obtained. Using immunoSEQ multiplex PCR, the repertoire was profiled, and TCRdb retains in-frame clones only, with some absent. V, J and clone size reflect that table, while D and trimming were determined from the DNA. The repertoire has under 45,000 clones, around 82% of them found once; the top ten carry roughly a quarter. The germline V gene encodes CDR1 SNHLY and CDR2 FYNNEI. This CDR3 contains 13 residues. Between the trimmed V and J ends, which lost 7 bases and 3 bases, there was a span of 12 bases.

Input material: peripheral blood. The TCR originated in a man older than 75 with acute or convalescent COVID-19. The chain links TRBV2 to TRBJ1-2, with TRBD1 as a possible D gene (5 bases). In DNA, the CDR3 is TGTGCCAGCACGGGAGACAGCGACTATGGCTACACCTTC. Its protein product is CASTGDSDYGYTF.